This T cell receptor (beta chain) was sequenced in a study of Tregs in tolerant kidney transplant recipients. Study-level results: Validation in larger populations is needed because few patients were studied.

On this clone: Its antigen is unidentified.

V lost 6 bases and J lost 4, with 12 bases in between. Germline V gene lookup returns CDR1 LNHDA and CDR2 SQIVND (reference sequence). This CDR3 contains 13 residues. Profiling relied on immunoSEQ multiplex PCR, and the TCRdb table lists in-frame clones only, not all of them. The table records over 60,000 clones, about 98% of them present only once. Unstimulated regulatory T cells (CD4+CD25+CD127-), CD4+CD25- non-regulatory cells, CD4 and CD8 cells were FACS-sorted from thawed PBMCs. The clonotype originates from a human donor who received a combined kidney and bone marrow transplant. The input for sequencing was CD4+ T cells from blood, taken before the transplant. The rearrangement links TRBV19 to TRBJ1-2; unclear D gene. The CDR3 reads CASRLGGLYGYTF. The CDR3 nucleotides read TGTGCCAGTAGACTCGGCGGCCTCTATGGCTACACCTTC.